This T cell receptor (beta chain) was obtained from a study of human T cells and chemical hapten exposure. Findings and limits, study-wide: Versus controls, expanded TCRs had significantly more large CDR3 similarity clusters.

Germline V gene lookup returns CDR1 SEHNR and CDR2 FQNEAQ (reference sequence). A total of 12 residues make up the CDR3, ends included. Many counts were recorded for this clonotype. Its antigen is as yet unknown. The CDR3 end shows no conserved phenylalanine or tryptophan, and so a read error is likely. The DNA is left out, because the CDR3 cannot be placed on it with certainty; the CDR3 is given as TCRdb lists it. From the RACE reads, TCRdb called clonotypes with MiXCR, one entry per CDR3 protein. Of 150,000 to 200,000 distinct CDR3 sequences detected, 14% appear once; the ten largest clones hold 1.7%. Time point described: patch test 1, 2 weeks after DPC sensitization. Indicated treatment: therapeutic diphenylcyclopropenone sensitization with weekly scalp DPC. Blood sampling occurred before each patch-test application. Donors, patients with alopecia ranging from 18 to 70 years old and judged suitable for DPC, provided samples.

The source of this sequence is a woman aged 30 to 39 with alopecia areata. Some clones in this sample may be carry-over from other donors' samples. Specimen: whole blood, collected in connection with sensitization to the hapten diphenylcyclopropenone (DPC). This chain links TRBV7-9 with TRBJ1-4; the table's D call TRBD1 went unverified against the DNA. The CDR3 region is CASSFGQDPPRL.